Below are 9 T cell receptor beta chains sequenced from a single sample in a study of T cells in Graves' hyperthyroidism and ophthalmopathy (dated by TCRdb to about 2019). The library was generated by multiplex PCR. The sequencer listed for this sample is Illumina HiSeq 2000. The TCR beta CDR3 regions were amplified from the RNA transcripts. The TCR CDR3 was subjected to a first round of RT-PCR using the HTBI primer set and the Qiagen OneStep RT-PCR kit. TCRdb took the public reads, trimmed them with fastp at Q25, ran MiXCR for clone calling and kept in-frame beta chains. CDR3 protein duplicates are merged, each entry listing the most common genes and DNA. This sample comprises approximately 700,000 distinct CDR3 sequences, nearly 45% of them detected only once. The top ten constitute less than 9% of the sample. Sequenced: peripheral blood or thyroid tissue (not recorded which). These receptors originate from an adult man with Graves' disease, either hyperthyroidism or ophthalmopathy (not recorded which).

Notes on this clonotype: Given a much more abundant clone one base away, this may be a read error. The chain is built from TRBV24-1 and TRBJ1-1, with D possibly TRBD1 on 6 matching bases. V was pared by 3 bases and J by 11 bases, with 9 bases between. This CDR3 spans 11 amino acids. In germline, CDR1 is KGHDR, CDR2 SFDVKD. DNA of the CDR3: TGTGCCACCAGTGATGGGGGGCGGGCTTTCTTT. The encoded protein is CATSDGGRAFF.

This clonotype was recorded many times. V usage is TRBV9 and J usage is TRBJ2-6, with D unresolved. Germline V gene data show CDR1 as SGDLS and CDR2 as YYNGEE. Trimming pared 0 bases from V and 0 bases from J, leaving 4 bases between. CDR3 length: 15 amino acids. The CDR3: CASSVGDSGANVLTF. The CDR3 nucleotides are TGTGCCAGCAGCGTAGGGGACTCTGGGGCCAACGTCCTGACTTTC.

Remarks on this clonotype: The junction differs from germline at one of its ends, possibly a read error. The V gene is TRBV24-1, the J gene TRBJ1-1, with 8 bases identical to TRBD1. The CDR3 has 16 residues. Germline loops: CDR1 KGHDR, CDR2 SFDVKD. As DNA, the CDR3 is TGTGCCACCAGTGCCGCAGAGACAGGGGCGAACACTGAAGCTCTCTTT. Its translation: CATSAAETGANTEALF.

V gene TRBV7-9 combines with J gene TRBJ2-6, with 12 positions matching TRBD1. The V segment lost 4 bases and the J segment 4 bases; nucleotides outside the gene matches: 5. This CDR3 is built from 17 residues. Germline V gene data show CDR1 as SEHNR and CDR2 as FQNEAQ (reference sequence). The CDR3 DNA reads TGTGCCAGCAGCTGGGGACAGGGGGCACGAGGGGCCAACGTCCTGACTTTC. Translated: CASSWGQGARGANVLTF.

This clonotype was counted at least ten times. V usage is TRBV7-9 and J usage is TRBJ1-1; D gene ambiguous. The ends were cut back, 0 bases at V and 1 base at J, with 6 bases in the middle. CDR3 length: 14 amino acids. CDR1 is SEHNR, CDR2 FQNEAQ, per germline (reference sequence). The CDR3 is CASSLALGNTEAFF. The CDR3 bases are TGTGCCAGCAGCTTAGCGCTAGGGAACACTGAAGCTTTCTTT.

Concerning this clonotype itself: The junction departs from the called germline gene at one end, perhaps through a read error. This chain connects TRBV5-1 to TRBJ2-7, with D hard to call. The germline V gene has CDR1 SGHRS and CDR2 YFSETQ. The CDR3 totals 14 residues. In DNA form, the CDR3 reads TGTGCCAGCAGGTATCAGGCAGGTTCCTACGAGCAGTACTTC. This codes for CASRYQAGSYEQYF.

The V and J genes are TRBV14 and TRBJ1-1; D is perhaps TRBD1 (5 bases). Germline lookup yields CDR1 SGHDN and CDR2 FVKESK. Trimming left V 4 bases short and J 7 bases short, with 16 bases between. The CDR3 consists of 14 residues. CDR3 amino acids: CASSLTGGAYEAFF. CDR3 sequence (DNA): TGTGCCAGCAGCCTGACGGGAGGGGCATATGAAGCTTTCTTT.

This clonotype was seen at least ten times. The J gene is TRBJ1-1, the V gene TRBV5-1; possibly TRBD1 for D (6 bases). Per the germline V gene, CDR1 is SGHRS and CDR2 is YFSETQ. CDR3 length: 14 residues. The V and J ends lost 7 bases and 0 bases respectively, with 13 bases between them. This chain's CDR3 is CASRTDEMNTEAFF. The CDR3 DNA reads TGCGCCAGCCGGACAGACGAGATGAACACTGAAGCTTTCTTT. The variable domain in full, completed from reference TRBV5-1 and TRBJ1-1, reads KAGVTQTPRYLIKTRGQQVTLSCSPISGHRSVSWYQQTPGQGLQFLFEYFSETQRNKGNFPGRFSGRQFSNSRSEMNVSTLELGDSALYLCASRTDEMNTEAFFGQGTRLTVV.

CDR3 bases: TGTGCCAGCAGTTTATCGGGGGGACAGAGGCTCACTGAAGCTTTCTTT. Protein: CASSLSGGQRLTEAFF. The chain uses TRBV27 and TRBJ1-1, with 7 positions matching TRBD1. V shed 0 bases and J 4 bases; nucleotides not matched to a gene: 8. Germline CDR1 MNHEY, CDR2 SMNVEV (reference sequence). The CDR3 is made up of 16 amino acids.